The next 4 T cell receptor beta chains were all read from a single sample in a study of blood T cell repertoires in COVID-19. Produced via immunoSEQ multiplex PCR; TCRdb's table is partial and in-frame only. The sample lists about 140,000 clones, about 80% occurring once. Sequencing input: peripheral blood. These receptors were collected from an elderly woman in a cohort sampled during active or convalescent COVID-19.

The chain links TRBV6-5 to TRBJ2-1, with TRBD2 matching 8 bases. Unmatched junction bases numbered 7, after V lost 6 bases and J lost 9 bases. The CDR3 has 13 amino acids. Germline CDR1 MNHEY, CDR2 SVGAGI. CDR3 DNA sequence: TGTGCCAGCAGCGGGGGGGGCCGGCCTGAGCAGTTCTTC. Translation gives CASSGGGRPEQFF.

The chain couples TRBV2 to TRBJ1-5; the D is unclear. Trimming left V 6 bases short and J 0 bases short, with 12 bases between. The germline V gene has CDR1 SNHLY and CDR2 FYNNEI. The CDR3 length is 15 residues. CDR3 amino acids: CASSDHRYSNQPQHF. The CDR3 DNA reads TGTGCCAGCAGCGACCACAGATATAGCAATCAGCCCCAGCATTTT.

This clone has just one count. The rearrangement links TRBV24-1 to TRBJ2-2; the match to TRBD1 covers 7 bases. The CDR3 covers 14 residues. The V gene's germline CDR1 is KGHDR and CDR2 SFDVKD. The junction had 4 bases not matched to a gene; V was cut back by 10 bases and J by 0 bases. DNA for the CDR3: TGTGCCACGACAGGGCAAGCGAACACCGGGGAGCTGTTTTTT. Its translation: CATTGQANTGELFF.

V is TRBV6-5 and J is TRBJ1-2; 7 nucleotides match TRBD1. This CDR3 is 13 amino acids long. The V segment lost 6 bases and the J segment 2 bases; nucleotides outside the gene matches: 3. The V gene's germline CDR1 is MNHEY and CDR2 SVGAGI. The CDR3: CASSPTGNYGYTF. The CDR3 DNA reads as TGTGCCAGCAGCCCGACAGGGAACTATGGCTACACCTTC.